The sequence of this T cell receptor beta chain was determined in a study of T cell repertoires in aging, cancer and after chemotherapy. Study-wide results and caveats: Compared with age-matched healthy donors, untreated hematological or solid cancer patients showed higher blood TCR clonality.

TRB rearrangements spanning V, D and J were amplified using mixed TRB-A/B primers. Each CDR3 protein is one row after TCRdb ran MiXCR on the multiplex PCR reads. The sample has under 3,000 distinct CDR3 sequences, over 25% seen once. In its sample, this clonotype was seen a few times. Antigen unknown. TCR beta rearrangements were amplified from peripheral blood genomic DNA. Germline CDR1 is MDHEN and CDR2 is SYDVKM. This CDR3 has 19 amino acids. V shed 7 bases and J 0 bases; nucleotides not matched to a gene: 17. The TCR was taken from a human donor in good health. The sample comprised blood. The genes are TRBV28 and TRBJ1-5, with TRBD1 matching 8 bases. CDR3 residues: CASTRDAPRDRYSNQPQHF. The CDR3 DNA is TGTGCCAGCACCCGCGACGCCCCCCGGGACAGGTATAGCAATCAGCCCCAGCATTTT. The variable domain in full, completed from reference TRBV28 and TRBJ1-5, reads DVKVTQSSRYLVKRTGEKVFLECVQDMDHENMFWYRQDPGLGLRLIYFSYDVKMKEKGDIPEGYSVSREKKERFSLILESASTNQTSMYLCASTRDAPRDRYSNQPQHFGDGTRLSIL.